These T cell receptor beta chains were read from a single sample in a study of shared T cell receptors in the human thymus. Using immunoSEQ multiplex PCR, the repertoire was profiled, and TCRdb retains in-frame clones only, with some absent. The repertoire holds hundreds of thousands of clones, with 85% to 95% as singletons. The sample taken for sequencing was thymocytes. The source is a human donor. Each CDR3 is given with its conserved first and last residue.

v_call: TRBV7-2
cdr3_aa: CASSLDGDQCTDTQYF

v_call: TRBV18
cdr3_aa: CASSPPRLAADTQYF

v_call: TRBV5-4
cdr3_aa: CASSLEIGITDTQYF

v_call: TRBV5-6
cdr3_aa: CASSLRPSFSRGETQYF

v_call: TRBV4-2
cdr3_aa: CASSQETGGLHEQYF

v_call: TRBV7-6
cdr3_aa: CASSLRVKSSYNEQFF

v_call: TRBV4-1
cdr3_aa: CASSTGRVREGNNEQFF

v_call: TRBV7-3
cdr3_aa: CASSLGSRDRGPHSYEQYF

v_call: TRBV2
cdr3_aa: CASRRQGPRANYGYTF

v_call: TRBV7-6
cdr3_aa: CASSPRDDRGYGYTF

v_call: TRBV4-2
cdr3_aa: CASSQDGGREEDTQYF